The 14 T cell receptor beta chains listed next were all sequenced from one sample in a study of beta chain features in type 1 diabetes. Broader study findings: Patients with Type 1 diabetes showed moderately but significantly shorter TCRB CDR3s in all four CD4+ subsets.

No antigen has been assigned to these receptors. The entirety of the isolated RNA underwent reverse transcription, so expressed TCRB transcripts were sequenced. Generated by immunoSEQ multiplex PCR, the TCRdb table keeps only in-frame clones and is missing some. This table holds approximately 160,000 clones, 50% to 70% found once. Sequencing was done on a sample of naive CD4+ T cells from blood. These receptors came from a man under 40 with type 1 diabetes.

The chain is built from TRBV5-6 and TRBJ2-7; 9 bases map to TRBD1. This CDR3 comprises 14 residues. J gave up 3 bases and V 3 bases, and 4 bases lay outside the gene matches. The V gene's germline CDR1 is SGHDT and CDR2 YYEEEE. CDR3 residues: CASSYRDRVYEQYF. For the CDR3, the DNA is TGTGCCAGCAGCTACCGGGACAGGGTCTACGAGCAGTACTTC.

This clone was counted once. The chain couples TRBV2 to TRBJ2-1, with 7 bases that match TRBD2. Trimming at V came to 5 bases and at J to 2 bases, leaving 6 bases not matched to a gene. Germline V gene data show CDR1 as SNHLY and CDR2 as FYNNEI. The CDR3 is 15 residues long. The CDR3 DNA reads as TGTGCCAGCAGTCGACTAGCCGTTCCCTACAATGAGCAGTTCTTC. Translating gives CASSRLAVPYNEQFF. The full variable domain, rest sourced from reference TRBV2 and TRBJ2-1, is EPEVTQTPSHQVTQMGQEVILRCVPISNHLYFYWYRQILGQKVEFLVSFYNNEISEKSEIFDDQFSVERPDGSNFTLKIRSTKLEDSAMYFCASSRLAVPYNEQFFGPGTRLTVL.

In its sample, this clone was seen a few times. The rearrangement joins TRBV18 to TRBJ2-4; D may match TRBD1 or TRBD2 (6 bases each). The germline CDR1 and CDR2 sequences are KGHSH and LQKENI. The V gene lost 6 bases and the J gene lost 0 bases, with 12 bases spanning the gap. The CDR3 sequence is 15 residues long. The CDR3 region has the DNA TGTGCCAGCTCCATGGGGGGCGCAGCCAAAAACATTCAGTACTTC. Translating gives CASSMGGAAKNIQYF.

J is TRBJ2-1 and V is TRBV4-1; 9 positions match TRBD1. Per germline, CDR1 MGHRA and CDR2 YSYEKL. J gave up 4 bases and V 3 bases, and 1 base lay outside the gene matches. The CDR3 length is 14 residues. The CDR3 nucleotides are TGCGCCAGCAGCCATGGACAGGGGTACAATGAGCAGTTCTTC. Protein product: CASSHGQGYNEQFF.

V is TRBV29-1 and J is TRBJ2-5; 7 bases are a match to TRBD1. Germline V lookup: CDR1 SQVTM, CDR2 ANQGSEA. CDR3 size: 13 residues. V shed 7 bases and J 2 bases; nucleotides not matched to a gene: 7. CDR3 region: CSAAWDRQETQYF. CDR3 nucleotide sequence: TGCAGCGCCGCGTGGGACAGACAAGAGACCCAGTACTTC. Variable domain in full (rest from reference TRBV29-1 and TRBJ2-5): SAVISQKPSRDICQRGTSLTIQCQVDSQVTMMFWYRQQPGQSLTLIATANQGSEATYESGFVIDKFPISRPNLTFSTLTVSNMSPEDSSIYLCSAAWDRQETQYFGPGTRLLVL.

This rearrangement joins TRBV20-1 to TRBJ2-2; D might be TRBD1 (5 bases). CDR3 length: 11 amino acids. Germline V CDR1 and CDR2: DFQATT, SNEGSKA (reference sequence). With 6 bases removed from V and 7 bases from J, the gap between germline ends came to 9 bases. The CDR3 loop is CSASQGGELFF. CDR3 DNA: TGCAGTGCGAGCCAGGGCGGGGAGCTGTTTTTT.

The V and J genes are TRBV19 and TRBJ2-4, with 9 bases identical to TRBD1. This CDR3 has 15 amino acids. After removal of 3 bases from V and 0 bases from J, the junction contained 0 bases not matched to a gene. CDR1 is LNHDA and CDR2 is SQIVND in the germline V gene (reference sequence). The CDR3 region is CASSMTGGAKNIQYF. The CDR3 nucleotides are TGTGCCAGTAGTATGACAGGGGGAGCCAAAAACATTCAGTACTTC.

The J gene is TRBJ1-6, the V gene TRBV30, with 10 bases fitting TRBD1. V shed 2 bases and J 6 bases; nucleotides not matched to a gene: 7. The germline CDR1 and CDR2 sequences are GTSNPN and SVGIG (reference sequence). The CDR3 totals 16 residues. This chain's CDR3 is CAWSPLRTGGNSPLHF. CDR3 DNA sequence: TGTGCCTGGAGTCCTCTAAGGACAGGGGGTAATTCACCCCTCCACTTT.

The CDR3, as DNA: TGCGCCAGCAGCCACCTTGGACAGGGGGTTGCTGGGGCCAACGTCCTGACTTTC. This sequence encodes CASSHLGQGVAGANVLTF. The chain couples TRBV4-3 to TRBJ2-6, with 10 nucleotides matching TRBD1. The V gene end was trimmed by 3 bases and the J gene end by 2 bases; junction bases not matched to a gene: 7. CDR1 is LGHNA, CDR2 YSLEER, per germline. This CDR3 comprises 18 residues.

This clone showed up just a few times. V usage is TRBV6-5 and J usage is TRBJ2-5; D not resolved. The CDR3 has 11 amino acids. Germline loops: CDR1 MNHEY, CDR2 SVGAGI. Deletions cut 8 bases from V and 5 bases from J, with 9 bases between. CDR3 DNA: TGTGCCAGCCGCTTTCGGGAGACCCAGTACTTC. It is translated as CASRFRETQYF.

CDR3 DNA: TGTGCCAGCAGCTTAGGGTGGAGTCAGCCCCAGCATTTT. This sequence encodes CASSLGWSQPQHF. The chain combines TRBV7-9 with TRBJ1-5; D gene unclear. V lost 1 base to trimming and J lost 6 bases, with 7 bases between them. This CDR3 has 13 residues. Germline CDR1 reads SEHNR; CDR2 reads FQNEAQ (reference sequence).

The CDR3 sequence is CASSFLRGIGGETQYF. For the CDR3, the DNA is TGTGCCAGCAGTTTTTTAAGGGGCATCGGCGGAGAGACCCAGTACTTC. The chain joins TRBV28 to TRBJ2-5; tentatively, D is TRBD1 (5 bases). The V gene lost 3 bases and the J gene lost 4 bases, with 18 bases spanning the gap. From germline, CDR1 is MDHEN and CDR2 SYDVKM. This CDR3 is 16 amino acids long.

The chain carries TRBV10-2 and TRBJ2-5; D is possibly TRBD1 (5 bases). V dropped 0 bases and J dropped 3 bases, with 11 bases sitting between them. Germline lookup yields CDR1 WSHSY and CDR2 SAAADI. CDR3 size: 15 residues. In DNA, the CDR3 is TGCGCCAGCAGTGAGTCGTATGACAGAAAAGAGACCCAGTACTTC. Encoded protein: CASSESYDRKETQYF.

The genes are TRBV4-1 and TRBJ2-5, with D possibly matching TRBD1 (6 bases). The CDR3 loop spans 13 amino acids. Germline V gene lookup returns CDR1 MGHRA and CDR2 YSYEKL. Trimming removed 4 bases at V and 5 bases at J, with 11 bases between. The CDR3 sequence: CASSLQGPETQYF. Here the CDR3 DNA reads TGCGCCAGCAGCCTGCAGGGGCCGGAGACCCAGTACTTC.